This entry lists 6 T cell receptor beta chains sequenced from one sample in a study of T-cell reconstitution after alpha-beta-depleted transplantation in children. It was with unique molecular identifiers that the TCRbeta library was prepared. TCRdb reprocessed the PCR reads via MiXCR and lists one record per CDR3 protein. In the table there are some 530,000 distinct CDR3 sequences, under 15% of which are singletons. This material consisted of PBMCs from the stem cell graft donor, taken from the stem cell graft. These receptors all come from a human donor who donated a stem cell graft to a child with combined immunodeficiency.

V is TRBV6-1 and J is TRBJ2-1, with 7 nucleotides matching TRBD1. Germline V gene data show CDR1 as MNHNS and CDR2 as SASEGT. The length of the CDR3 is 16 residues. The ends lost 6 bases at V and 0 bases at J; junction bases unmatched: 8. The CDR3 nucleotides read TGTGCCAGCAGGTCAGCTGCAGGGGGCTCCTACAATGAGCAGTTCTTC. It yields the protein CASRSAAGGSYNEQFF.

This clonotype was recorded a few times. The chain recombines TRBV6-5 with TRBJ2-5, with TRBD2 matching over 8 bases. This CDR3 has 15 residues. V shed 2 bases, J shed 1 base, and the junction held 3 bases outside the gene matches. Germline V gene data show CDR1 as MNHEY and CDR2 as SVGAGI. In nucleotides, the CDR3 is TGTGCCAGCAGTTACCGGGGGGGGCTCCAAGAGACCCAGTACTTC. Encoded protein: CASSYRGGLQETQYF.

The CDR3 region is CASTSGGINTQYF. The CDR3 nucleotides are TGTGCCAGCACCTCAGGAGGGATAAATACGCAGTATTTT. The rearrangement links TRBV12-3 or TRBV12-4 to TRBJ2-3; D is perhaps TRBD2 (6 bases). V dropped 7 bases and J dropped 7 bases, with 15 bases sitting between them. This CDR3 spans 13 amino acids.

This clonotype was seen more than once but under ten times. The CDR3 reads CASSPWGAGGPTDTQYF. As DNA, the CDR3 is TGTGCCAGCAGCCCCTGGGGAGCGGGGGGGCCCACAGATACGCAGTATTTT. The chain uses TRBV7-2 and TRBJ2-3, with TRBD2 matching over 10 bases. Germline V CDR1 and CDR2: SGHTA, FQGNSA. After removal of 5 bases from V and 2 bases from J, the junction contained 10 bases not matched to a gene. This CDR3 comprises 17 residues.

This clonotype occurred a few times. The rearrangement uses TRBV19 and TRBJ1-1, with D tentatively TRBD1 (5 bases). Trimming removed 3 bases from V and 3 bases from J, with 8 bases in between. Germline CDR1 LNHDA, CDR2 SQIVND (reference sequence). The CDR3 covers 13 residues. CDR3 residues: CASSMGRHTEAFF. Written as DNA, the CDR3 is TGTGCCAGTAGTATGGGGCGGCACACTGAAGCTTTCTTT.

Many counts were recorded for this clonotype. The rearrangement joins TRBV12-3 or TRBV12-4 to TRBJ2-2; D perhaps matches TRBD2 (7 bases). V was shortened by 5 bases and J by 7 bases, with 20 bases between the two germline ends. The CDR3 is made up of 16 amino acids. CDR3 bases: TGTGCCAGCAGTCTCACCGCGCGGGGGCAGGGCGGGGAGCTGTTTTTT. It yields the protein CASSLTARGQGGELFF.